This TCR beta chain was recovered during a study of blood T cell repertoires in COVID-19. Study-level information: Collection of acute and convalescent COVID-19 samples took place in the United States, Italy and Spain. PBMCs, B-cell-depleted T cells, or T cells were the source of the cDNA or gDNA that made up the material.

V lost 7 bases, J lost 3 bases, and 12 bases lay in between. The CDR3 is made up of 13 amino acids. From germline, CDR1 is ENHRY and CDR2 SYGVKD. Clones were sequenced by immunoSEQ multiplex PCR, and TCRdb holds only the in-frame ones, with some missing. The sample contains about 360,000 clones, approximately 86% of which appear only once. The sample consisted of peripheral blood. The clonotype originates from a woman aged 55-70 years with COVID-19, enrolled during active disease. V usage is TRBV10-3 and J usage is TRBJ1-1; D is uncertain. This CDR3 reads CAITKNRDTEAFF. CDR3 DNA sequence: TGTGCCATCACTAAAAACAGAGACACTGAAGCTTTCTTT.